This entry lists 10 T cell receptor beta chains sequenced from one sample in a study of blood T cell repertoires in COVID-19. The method was immunoSEQ multiplex PCR; TCRdb's version includes in-frame clones alone and lacks a portion of them. Found here are roughly 30,000 clones, over 85% of them singletons; the top ten hold 5.2%. Sequencing was carried out using peripheral blood. These receptor sequences come from a human donor in a cohort sampled during active COVID-19.

CDR3 nucleotide sequence: TGTGCCAGCAGTTACTCGGGGACAGGGAACGAGACCCAGTACTTC. Translated: CASSYSGTGNETQYF. This chain uses TRBV6-5 with TRBJ2-5; the match to TRBD1 covers 9 bases. After removal of 0 bases from V and 5 bases from J, the junction contained 4 bases not matched to a gene. This CDR3 has 15 amino acids. Germline CDR1 reads MNHEY; CDR2 reads SVGAGI.

In regard to this clone: One end of the junction fails to match germline, which may point to a read error. This sequence joins TRBV20-1 and TRBJ1-2, with D possibly TRBD1 on 6 matching bases. CDR1 is DFQATT, CDR2 SNEGSKA, per germline (reference sequence). This CDR3 has 11 amino acids. The CDR3 sequence is CSARDRAGHFF. The CDR3 DNA follows: TGCAGTGCTAGAGATCGAGCGGGACACTTCTTC.

The chain links TRBV5-6 to TRBJ2-3; no clear D. The CDR3 contains 12 residues. V was clipped by 4 bases and J by 12 bases, with 15 bases between them. Germline CDR1 reads SGHDT; CDR2 reads YYEEEE. CDR3 region: CASSPATAGQYF. The CDR3 nucleotides read TGTGCCAGCAGCCCTGCTACTGCCGGTCAGTATTTT.

This chain connects TRBV5-4 to TRBJ2-7; TRBD2 matches at 14 bases. The CDR3 is 16 amino acids. The germline gives CDR1 SGHNT, CDR2 YYREEE (reference sequence). V shed 5 bases and J 7 bases; nucleotides not matched to a gene: 11. Written as DNA, the CDR3 is TGTGCCAGCAGTGTCCCCGGACTAGCGGGAGGTCAAGAGCAGTACTTC. Encoded protein: CASSVPGLAGGQEQYF.

The V gene is TRBV6-5, the J gene TRBJ2-7, with D perhaps TRBD1 (5 bases). Looked up from germline, CDR1 is MNHEY and CDR2 is SVGAGI. Trimming left V 2 bases short and J 3 bases short, with 14 bases between. The CDR3 contains 15 residues. The DNA of the CDR3 is TGTGCCAGCAGTTACAGGGGCAGGGCCGGCTACGAGCAGTACTTC. Translation gives CASSYRGRAGYEQYF.

The rearrangement uses TRBV28 and TRBJ1-2; 8 bases fit TRBD1. CDR1 and CDR2 (germline): MDHEN, SYDVKM. The CDR3 runs 15 residues. After removal of 3 bases from V and 5 bases from J, the junction contained 8 bases not matched to a gene. The CDR3 region is CASSLGGQDPYGYTF. CDR3 bases: TGTGCCAGCAGTTTGGGGGGACAGGACCCTTATGGCTACACCTTC.

This sequence joins TRBV28 and TRBJ2-7; no clear D gene. Trimming removed 5 bases at V and 0 bases at J, with 14 bases between. The CDR3 length is 15 residues. Germline V gene sequence: CDR1 MDHEN, CDR2 SYDVKM. The CDR3 is CASSPPFRSSYEQYF. The CDR3 bases are TGTGCCAGCAGTCCCCCATTTAGGAGCTCCTACGAGCAGTACTTC. The variable domain in full, completed from reference TRBV28 and TRBJ2-7, reads DVKVTQSSRYLVKRTGEKVFLECVQDMDHENMFWYRQDPGLGLRLIYFSYDVKMKEKGDIPEGYSVSREKKERFSLILESASTNQTSMYLCASSPPFRSSYEQYFGPGTRLTVT.

The rearrangement links TRBV14 to TRBJ1-2; 9 nucleotides align to TRBD1. CDR3 length equals 15 residues. J lost 5 bases, V lost 2 bases, and 6 bases had no gene match. Germline V CDR1 and CDR2: SGHDN, FVKESK. The CDR3 DNA reads TGTGCCAGCAGCCAATCACAGGGGGCGCGGTATGGCTACACCTTC. It codes for CASSQSQGARYGYTF.

This chain links TRBV19 with TRBJ2-7; a possible D gene is TRBD2 (5 bases). Germline CDR1 reads LNHDA; CDR2 reads SQIVND (reference sequence). The CDR3 spans 13 residues. With 7 bases removed from V and 2 bases from J, the gap between germline ends came to 12 bases. The CDR3 sequence: CASKAGQTYEQYF. The CDR3 nucleotides read TGTGCCAGTAAGGCGGGCCAAACCTACGAGCAGTACTTC.

The gene calls are TRBV4-1 and TRBJ1-4; 9 nucleotides line up with TRBD1. The junction had 13 bases not matched to a gene; V was cut back by 6 bases and J by 8 bases. The CDR3 consists of 16 residues. CDR1 is MGHRA and CDR2 is YSYEKL in the germline V gene. The CDR3 nucleotides read TGCGCCAGCAGGGGGTTCGGGACAGGGAAACGGGAAAAACTGTTTTTT. This gives the protein CASRGFGTGKREKLFF.